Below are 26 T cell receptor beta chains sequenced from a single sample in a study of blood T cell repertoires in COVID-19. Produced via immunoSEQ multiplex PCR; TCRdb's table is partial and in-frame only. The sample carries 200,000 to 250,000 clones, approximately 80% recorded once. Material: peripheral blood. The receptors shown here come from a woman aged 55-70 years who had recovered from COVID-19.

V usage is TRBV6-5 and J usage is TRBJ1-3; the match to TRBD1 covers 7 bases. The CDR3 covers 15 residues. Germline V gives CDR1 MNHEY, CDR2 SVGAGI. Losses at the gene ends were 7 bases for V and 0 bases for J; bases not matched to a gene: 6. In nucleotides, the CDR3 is TGTGCCAGCATCCCCTCAGGGGGCTCTGGAAACACCATATATTTT. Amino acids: CASIPSGGSGNTIYF.

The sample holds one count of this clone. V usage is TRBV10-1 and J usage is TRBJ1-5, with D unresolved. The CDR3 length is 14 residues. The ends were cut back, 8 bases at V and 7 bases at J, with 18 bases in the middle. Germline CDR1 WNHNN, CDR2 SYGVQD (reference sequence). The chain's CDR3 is CASQLCRKQQPQHF. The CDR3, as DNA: TGCGCCAGCCAGCTCTGCAGAAAACAGCAGCCCCAGCATTTT.

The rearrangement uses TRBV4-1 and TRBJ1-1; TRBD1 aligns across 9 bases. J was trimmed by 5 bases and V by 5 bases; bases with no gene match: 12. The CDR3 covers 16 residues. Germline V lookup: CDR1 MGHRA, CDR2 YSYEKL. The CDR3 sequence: CASSAGIGQGLTEAFF. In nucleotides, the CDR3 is TGCGCCAGCAGCGCAGGGATCGGACAGGGGCTAACTGAAGCTTTCTTT.

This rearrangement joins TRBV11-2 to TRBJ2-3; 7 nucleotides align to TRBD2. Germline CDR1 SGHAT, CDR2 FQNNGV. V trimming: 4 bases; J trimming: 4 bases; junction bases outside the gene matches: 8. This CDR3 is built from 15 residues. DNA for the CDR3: TGTGCCAGCAGCTGGGAGGGATCGACAGCAGATACGCAGTATTTT. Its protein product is CASSWEGSTADTQYF.

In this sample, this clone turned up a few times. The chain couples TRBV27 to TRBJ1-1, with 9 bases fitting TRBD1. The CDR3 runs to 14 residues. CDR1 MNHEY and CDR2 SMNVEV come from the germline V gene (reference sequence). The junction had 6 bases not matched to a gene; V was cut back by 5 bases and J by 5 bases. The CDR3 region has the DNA TGTGCCAGCAGTATACAGGGGGCAGTGACTGAAGCTTTCTTT. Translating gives CASSIQGAVTEAFF.

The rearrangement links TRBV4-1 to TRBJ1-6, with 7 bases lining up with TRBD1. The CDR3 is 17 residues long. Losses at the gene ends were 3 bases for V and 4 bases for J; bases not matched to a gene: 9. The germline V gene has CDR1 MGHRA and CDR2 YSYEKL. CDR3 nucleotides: TGCGCCAGCAGCCAGGTGACAGGGCCGTCTTATAATTCACCCCTCCACTTT. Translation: CASSQVTGPSYNSPLHF.

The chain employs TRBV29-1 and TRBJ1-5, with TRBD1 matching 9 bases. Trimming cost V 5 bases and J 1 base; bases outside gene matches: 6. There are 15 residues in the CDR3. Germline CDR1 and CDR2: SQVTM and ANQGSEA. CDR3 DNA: TGCAGCGTTTCACCCGGGACAGGGAGCAATCAGCCCCAGCATTTT. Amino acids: CSVSPGTGSNQPQHF.

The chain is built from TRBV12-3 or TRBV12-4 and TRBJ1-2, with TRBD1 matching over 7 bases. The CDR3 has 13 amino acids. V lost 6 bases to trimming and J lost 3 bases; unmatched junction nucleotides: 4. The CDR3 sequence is CASREGQYYGYTF. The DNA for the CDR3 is TGTGCCAGCAGGGAGGGACAGTACTATGGCTACACCTTC.

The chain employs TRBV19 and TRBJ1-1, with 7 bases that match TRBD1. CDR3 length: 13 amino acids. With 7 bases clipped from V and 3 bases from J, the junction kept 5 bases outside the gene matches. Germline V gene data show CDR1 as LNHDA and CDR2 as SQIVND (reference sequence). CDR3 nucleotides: TGTGCCAGTATGCGGGGACAGTACACTGAAGCTTTCTTT. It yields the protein CASMRGQYTEAFF.

CDR3 sequence: CAWSVLQGAFEQFF. CDR3 nucleotide sequence: TGTGCCTGGAGTGTACTACAGGGGGCCTTTGAGCAGTTCTTC. V is TRBV30 and J is TRBJ2-1; 9 nucleotides match TRBD1. With V trimmed by 0 bases and J by 9 bases, 6 bases remained unmatched. CDR1 is GTSNPN, CDR2 SVGIG, per germline (reference sequence). The CDR3 has 14 amino acids.

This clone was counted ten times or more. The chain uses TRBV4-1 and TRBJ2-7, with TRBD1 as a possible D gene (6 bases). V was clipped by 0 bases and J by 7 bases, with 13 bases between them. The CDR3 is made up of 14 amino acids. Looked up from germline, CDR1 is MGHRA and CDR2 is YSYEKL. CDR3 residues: CASSQDPGGEEQYF. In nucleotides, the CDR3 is TGCGCCAGCAGCCAAGATCCTGGGGGCGAGGAGCAGTACTTC.

CDR3 residues: CASSPRGRGGLGHEQFF. The CDR3 nucleotides are TGTGCCAGCAGCCCCCGAGGGCGGGGGGGCCTGGGGCATGAGCAGTTCTTC. The J gene is TRBJ2-1, the V gene TRBV3-1 (or the pseudogene TRBV3-2); 9 bases fit TRBD2. The CDR3 has 17 residues. Per the germline V gene, CDR1 is LGHDT and CDR2 is YNNKEL (reference sequence). Trimming at V came to 4 bases and at J to 8 bases, leaving 15 bases not matched to a gene.

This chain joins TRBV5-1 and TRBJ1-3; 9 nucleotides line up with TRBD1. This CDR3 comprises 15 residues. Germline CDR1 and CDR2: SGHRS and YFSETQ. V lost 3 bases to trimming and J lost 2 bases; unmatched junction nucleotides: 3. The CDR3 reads CASSWDRETGNTIYF. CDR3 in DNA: TGCGCCAGCAGCTGGGACAGGGAGACTGGAAACACCATATATTTT.

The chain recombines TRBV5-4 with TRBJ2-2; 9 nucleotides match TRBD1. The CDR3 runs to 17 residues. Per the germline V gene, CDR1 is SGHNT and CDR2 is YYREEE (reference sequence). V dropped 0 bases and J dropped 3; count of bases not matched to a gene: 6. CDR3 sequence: CASSLDLTGGDTGELFF. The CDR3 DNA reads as TGTGCCAGCAGCTTGGATTTGACAGGGGGAGACACCGGGGAGCTGTTTTTT.

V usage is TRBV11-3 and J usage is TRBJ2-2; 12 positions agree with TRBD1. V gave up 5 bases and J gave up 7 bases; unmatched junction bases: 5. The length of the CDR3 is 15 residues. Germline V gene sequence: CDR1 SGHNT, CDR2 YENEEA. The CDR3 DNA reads TGTGCCAGCAGCGGGGACAGGGGGCAAAGCGGGGAGCTGTTTTTT. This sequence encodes CASSGDRGQSGELFF.

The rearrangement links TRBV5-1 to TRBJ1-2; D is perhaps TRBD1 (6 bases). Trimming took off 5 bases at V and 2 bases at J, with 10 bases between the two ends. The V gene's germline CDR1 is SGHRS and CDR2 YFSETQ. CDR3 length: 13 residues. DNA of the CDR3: TGCGCCAGCAGACCAGGGGAAAACTATGGCTACACCTTC. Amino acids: CASRPGENYGYTF.

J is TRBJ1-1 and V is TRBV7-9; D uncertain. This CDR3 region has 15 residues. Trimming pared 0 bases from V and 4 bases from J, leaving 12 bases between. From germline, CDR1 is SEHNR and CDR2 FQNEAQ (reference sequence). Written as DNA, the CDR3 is TGTGCCAGCAGCTTAGCGTCACGGGGATTCACTGAAGCTTTCTTT. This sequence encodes CASSLASRGFTEAFF.

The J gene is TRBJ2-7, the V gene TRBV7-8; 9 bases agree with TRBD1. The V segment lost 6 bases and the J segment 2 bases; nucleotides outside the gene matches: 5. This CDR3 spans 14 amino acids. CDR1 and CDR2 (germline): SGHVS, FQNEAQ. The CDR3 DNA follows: TGTGCCAGCAGGAGAGGGACAGGGCCCTACGAGCAGTACTTC. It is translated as CASRRGTGPYEQYF.

Here the CDR3 reads CASRAGAGAGNEQFF. Here the CDR3 DNA reads TGTGCCAGCAGGGCGGGAGCGGGGGCCGGCAATGAGCAGTTCTTC. V gene TRBV5-4 combines with J gene TRBJ2-1, with 8 bases identical to TRBD2. Germline CDR1 SGHNT, CDR2 YYREEE (reference sequence). This CDR3 comprises 15 residues. The V and J ends lost 5 bases and 6 bases, in that order; junction bases with no gene match: 10. The full variable domain, in which reference TRBV5-4 and TRBJ2-1 provide the parts outside the CDR3, is ETGVTQSPTHLIKTRGQQVTLRCSSQSGHNTVSWYQQALGQGPQFIFQYYREEENGRGNFPPRFSGLQFPNYSSELNVNALELDDSALYLCASRAGAGAGNEQFFGPGTRLTVL.

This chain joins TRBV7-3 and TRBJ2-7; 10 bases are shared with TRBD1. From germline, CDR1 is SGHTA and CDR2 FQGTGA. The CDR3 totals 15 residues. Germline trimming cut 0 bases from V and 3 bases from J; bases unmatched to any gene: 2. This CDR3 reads CASSLTGQGLYEQYF. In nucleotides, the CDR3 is TGTGCCAGCAGCTTAACGGGACAGGGGCTCTACGAGCAGTACTTC.

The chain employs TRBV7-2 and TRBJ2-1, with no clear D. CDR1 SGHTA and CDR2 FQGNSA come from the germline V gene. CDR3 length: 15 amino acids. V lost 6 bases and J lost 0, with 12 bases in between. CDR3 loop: CASRKASSSYNEQFF. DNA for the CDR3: TGTGCCAGCAGGAAAGCCTCAAGCTCCTACAATGAGCAGTTCTTC.

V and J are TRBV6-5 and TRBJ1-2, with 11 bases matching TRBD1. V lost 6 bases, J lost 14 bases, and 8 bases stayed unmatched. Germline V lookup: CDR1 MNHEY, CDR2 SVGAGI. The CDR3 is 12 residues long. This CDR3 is CASSLRTGGLTF. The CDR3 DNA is TGTGCCAGCAGCCTGCGGACAGGGGGCCTTACCTTC.

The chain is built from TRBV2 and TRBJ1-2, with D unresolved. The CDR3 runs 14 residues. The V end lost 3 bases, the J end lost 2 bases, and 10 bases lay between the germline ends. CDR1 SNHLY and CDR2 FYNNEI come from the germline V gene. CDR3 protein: CASSDVAGNYGYTF. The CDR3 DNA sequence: TGTGCCAGCAGTGACGTCGCGGGAAACTATGGCTACACCTTC. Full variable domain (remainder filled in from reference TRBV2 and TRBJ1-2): EPEVTQTPSHQVTQMGQEVILRCVPISNHLYFYWYRQILGQKVEFLVSFYNNEISEKSEIFDDQFSVERPDGSNFTLKIRSTKLEDSAMYFCASSDVAGNYGYTFGSGTRLTVV.

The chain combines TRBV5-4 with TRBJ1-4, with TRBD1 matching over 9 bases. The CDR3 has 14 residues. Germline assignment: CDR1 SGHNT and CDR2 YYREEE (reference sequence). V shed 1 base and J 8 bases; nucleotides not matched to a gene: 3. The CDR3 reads CASSLRTGDEKLFF. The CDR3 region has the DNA TGTGCCAGCAGCTTGCGGACAGGGGACGAAAAACTGTTTTTT.

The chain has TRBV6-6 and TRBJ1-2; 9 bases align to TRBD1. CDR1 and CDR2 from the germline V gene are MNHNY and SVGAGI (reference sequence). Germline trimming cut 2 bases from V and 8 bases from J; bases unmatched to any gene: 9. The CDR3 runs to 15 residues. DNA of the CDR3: TGTGCCAGCAGTTACCTAATGGGACAGGGTAACGGCTACACCTTC. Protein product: CASSYLMGQGNGYTF.

CDR3: CASSVQQGGVTEAFF. The CDR3 nucleotides read TGTGCCAGCAGCGTACAACAGGGTGGTGTGACTGAAGCTTTCTTT. This sequence joins TRBV11-1 and TRBJ1-1; D is possibly TRBD1 (6 bases). CDR1 SGHAT and CDR2 FQDESV come from the germline V gene (reference sequence). This CDR3 is built from 15 residues. V lost 5 bases, J lost 5 bases, and 18 bases lay in between. The full variable domain, completed using reference TRBV11-1 and TRBJ1-1, is EAEVAQSPRYKITEKSQAVAFWCDPISGHATLYWYRQILGQGPELLVQFQDESVVDDSQLPKDRFSAERLKGVDSTLKIQPAELGDSAMYLCASSVQQGGVTEAFFGQGTRLTVV.